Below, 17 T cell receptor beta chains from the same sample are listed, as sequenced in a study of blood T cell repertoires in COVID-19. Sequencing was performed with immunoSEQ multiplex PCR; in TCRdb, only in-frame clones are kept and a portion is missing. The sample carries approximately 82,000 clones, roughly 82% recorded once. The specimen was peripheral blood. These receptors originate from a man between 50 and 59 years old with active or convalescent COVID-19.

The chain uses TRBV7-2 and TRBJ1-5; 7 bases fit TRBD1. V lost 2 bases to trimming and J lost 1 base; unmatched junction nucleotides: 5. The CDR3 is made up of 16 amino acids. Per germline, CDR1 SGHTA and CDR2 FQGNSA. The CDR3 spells CASSLSAGGSNQPQHF. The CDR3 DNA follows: TGTGCCAGCAGCTTATCGGCAGGGGGGAGCAATCAGCCCCAGCATTTT.

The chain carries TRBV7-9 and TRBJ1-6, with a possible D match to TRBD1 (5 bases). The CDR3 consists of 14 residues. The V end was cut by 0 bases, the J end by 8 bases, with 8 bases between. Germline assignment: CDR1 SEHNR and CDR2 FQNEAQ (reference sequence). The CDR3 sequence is CASSLAGGYSPLHF. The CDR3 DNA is TGTGCCAGCAGCTTAGCCGGGGGATATTCACCCCTCCACTTT.

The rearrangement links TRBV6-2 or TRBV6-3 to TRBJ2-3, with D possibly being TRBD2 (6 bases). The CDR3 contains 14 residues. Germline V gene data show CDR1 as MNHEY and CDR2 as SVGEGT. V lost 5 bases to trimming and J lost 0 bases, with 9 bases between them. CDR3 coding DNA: TGTGCCAGCAGTGGGGGGACTAGCACAGATACGCAGTATTTT. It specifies CASSGGTSTDTQYF.

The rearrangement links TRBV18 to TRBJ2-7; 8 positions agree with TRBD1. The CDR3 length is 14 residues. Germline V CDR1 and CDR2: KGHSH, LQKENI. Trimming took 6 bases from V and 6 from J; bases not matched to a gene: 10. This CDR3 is CASSPAAGGSEQYV. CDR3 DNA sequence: TGTGCCAGCTCGCCAGCGGCAGGGGGCAGCGAGCAGTACGTC.

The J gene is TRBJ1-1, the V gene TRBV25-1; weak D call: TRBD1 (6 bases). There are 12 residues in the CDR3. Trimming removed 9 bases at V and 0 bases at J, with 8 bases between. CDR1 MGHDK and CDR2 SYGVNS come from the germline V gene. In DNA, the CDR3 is TGTGCCAGTCAGGGGTTGAACACTGAAGCTTTCTTT. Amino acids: CASQGLNTEAFF. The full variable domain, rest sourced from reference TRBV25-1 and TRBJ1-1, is EADIYQTPRYLVIGTGKKITLECSQTMGHDKMYWYQQDPGMELHLIHYSYGVNSTEKGDLSSESTVSRIRTEHFPLTLESARPSHTSQYLCASQGLNTEAFFGQGTRLTVV.

CDR3 DNA sequence: TGTGCCTGGAGTGCGCCTCAAGGGAGTGGAGAGACCCAGTACTTC. It translates to CAWSAPQGSGETQYF. This chain joins TRBV30 and TRBJ2-5; D might be TRBD2 (5 bases). CDR3 length: 15 residues. Germline V gives CDR1 GTSNPN, CDR2 SVGIG (reference sequence). V gave up 1 base and J gave up 4 bases, with 16 bases separating them.

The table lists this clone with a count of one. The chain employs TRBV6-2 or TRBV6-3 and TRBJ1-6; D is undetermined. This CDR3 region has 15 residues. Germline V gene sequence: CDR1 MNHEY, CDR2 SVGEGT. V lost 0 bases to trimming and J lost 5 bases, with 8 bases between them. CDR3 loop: CASSYSPRNNSPLHF. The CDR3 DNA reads TGTGCCAGCAGTTACTCCCCGAGGAATAATTCACCCCTCCACTTT.

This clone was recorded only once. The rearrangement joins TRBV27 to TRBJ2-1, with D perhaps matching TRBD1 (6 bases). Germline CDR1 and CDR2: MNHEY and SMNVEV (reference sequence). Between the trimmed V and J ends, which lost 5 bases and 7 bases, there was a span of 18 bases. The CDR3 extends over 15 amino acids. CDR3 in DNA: TGTGCCAGCAGTCGTACTTCAGGGGCCTGGAATGAGCAGTTCTTC. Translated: CASSRTSGAWNEQFF.

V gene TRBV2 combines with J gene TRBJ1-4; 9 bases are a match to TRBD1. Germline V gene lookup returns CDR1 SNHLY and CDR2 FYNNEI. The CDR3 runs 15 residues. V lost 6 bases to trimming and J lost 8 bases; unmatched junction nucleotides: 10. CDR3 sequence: CASSGQTGGREKLFF. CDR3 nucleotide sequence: TGTGCCAGCAGCGGACAGACAGGGGGAAGGGAAAAACTGTTTTTT.

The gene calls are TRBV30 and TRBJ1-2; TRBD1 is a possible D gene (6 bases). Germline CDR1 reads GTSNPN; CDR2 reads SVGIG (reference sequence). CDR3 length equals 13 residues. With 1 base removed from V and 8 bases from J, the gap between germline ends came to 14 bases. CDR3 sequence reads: CAWSGQGYLGYTF. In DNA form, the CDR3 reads TGTGCCTGGAGTGGGCAGGGGTACTTGGGCTACACCTTC.

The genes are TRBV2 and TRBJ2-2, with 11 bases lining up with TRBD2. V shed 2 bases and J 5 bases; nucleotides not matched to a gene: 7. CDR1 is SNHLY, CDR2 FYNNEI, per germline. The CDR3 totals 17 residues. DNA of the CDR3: TGTGCCAGCAGTGAAAGTAGCGGGGGGGCCGGTACCGGGGAGCTGTTTTTT. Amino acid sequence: CASSESSGGAGTGELFF.

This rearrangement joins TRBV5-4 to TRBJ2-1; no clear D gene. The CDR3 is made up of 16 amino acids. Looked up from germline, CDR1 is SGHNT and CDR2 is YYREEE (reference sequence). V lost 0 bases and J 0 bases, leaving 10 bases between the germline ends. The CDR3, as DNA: TGTGCCAGCAGCTTGGGATTCGAGAGCTCCTACAATGAGCAGTTCTTC. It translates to CASSLGFESSYNEQFF.

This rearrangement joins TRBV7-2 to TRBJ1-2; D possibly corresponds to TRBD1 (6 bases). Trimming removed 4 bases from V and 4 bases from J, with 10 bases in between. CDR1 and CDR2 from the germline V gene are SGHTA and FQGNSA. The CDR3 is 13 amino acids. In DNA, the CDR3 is TGTGCCAGCAGCTCGGGGACACTCTATGGCTACACCTTC. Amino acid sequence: CASSSGTLYGYTF.

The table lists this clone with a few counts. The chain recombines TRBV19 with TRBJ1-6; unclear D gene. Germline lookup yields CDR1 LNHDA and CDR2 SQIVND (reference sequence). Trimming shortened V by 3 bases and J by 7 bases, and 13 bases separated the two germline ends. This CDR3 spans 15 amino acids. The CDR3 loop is CASSIQRARNSPLHF. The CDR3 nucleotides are TGTGCCAGTAGTATCCAGAGGGCTCGGAATTCACCCCTCCACTTT.

CDR3 DNA sequence: TGTGCTAGTGGTTTGAACCTATATGGCTACACCTTC. Encoded protein: CASGLNLYGYTF. The rearrangement joins TRBV12-5 to TRBJ1-2; D remains unclear. V lost 2 bases to trimming and J lost 5 bases, with 6 bases between them. CDR1 is LGHNT and CDR2 is FRNRAP in the germline V gene. The CDR3 covers 12 residues.

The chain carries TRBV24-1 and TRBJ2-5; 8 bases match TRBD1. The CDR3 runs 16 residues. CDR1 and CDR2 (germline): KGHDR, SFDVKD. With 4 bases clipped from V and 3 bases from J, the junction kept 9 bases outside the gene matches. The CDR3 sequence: CATSESVDRAKETQYF. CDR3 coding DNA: TGTGCCACCAGTGAATCCGTGGACAGGGCGAAAGAGACCCAGTACTTC.

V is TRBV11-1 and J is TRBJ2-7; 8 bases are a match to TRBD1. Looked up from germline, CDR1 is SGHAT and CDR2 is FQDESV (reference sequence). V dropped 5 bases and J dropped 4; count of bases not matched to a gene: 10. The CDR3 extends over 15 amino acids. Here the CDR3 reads CASSPRGQGAYEQYV. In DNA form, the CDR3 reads TGTGCCAGCAGCCCTAGAGGACAGGGAGCTTACGAGCAGTACGTC.